Listed below are T cell receptor beta chains from one sample, sequenced in a study of blood T cell repertoires in COVID-19. TCRdb keeps only in-frame clones here, not all; method: immunoSEQ multiplex PCR. Among 340,000 or so clones, roughly 84% were seen once, and the ten largest hold 1%. The material sequenced was peripheral blood. The receptors were sampled from a man in his fifties with active or convalescent COVID-19. The CDR3 runs from the conserved cysteine through the conserved F or W. The D gene is left open where the match is weak. The size of a clone is reported for some rows only, either as once, few or many, or as a class for expanded clones.

TRBV7-3	-	TRBJ1-1	once	CASSANRAGGTEAFF	TGTGCCAGCAGCGCCAACAGGGCTGGCGGAACTGAAGCTTTCTTT
TRBV19	-	TRBJ2-2	-	CAAKGVNTGELFF	TGTGCCGCTAAGGGGGTTAACACCGGGGAGCTGTTTTTT
TRBV21-1	-	TRBJ1-1	-	CASSTGVYVNTEAFF	TGTGCCAGCAGCACGGGGGTTTACGTGAACACTGAAGCTTTCTTT
TRBV24-1	TRBD1	TRBJ2-3	-	CATSLGQASTDTQYF	TGTGCCACCAGTTTGGGACAGGCGAGCACAGATACGCAGTATTTT
TRBV6-5	TRBD1	TRBJ1-2	-	CASLGTGYYGYTF	TGTGCCAGCCTCGGGACAGGCTACTATGGCTACACCTTC
TRBV30	-	TRBJ1-6	-	CAWRPGGGPLHF	TGTGCCTGGAGACCGGGGGGGGGACCCCTCCACTTT
TRBV3-1/TRBV3-2	TRBD1	TRBJ1-3	once	CASSPPGQSGNTIYF	TGTGCCAGCAGCCCACCGGGACAGAGTGGAAACACCATATATTTT
TRBV30	-	TRBJ1-3	-	CAWSPRGYSGNTIYF	TGTGCCTGGAGTCCAAGGGGGTACTCTGGAAACACCATATATTTT
TRBV7-2	-	TRBJ1-1	-	CASSLDYSRGTEAFF	TGTGCCAGCAGCTTAGATTACTCTAGAGGCACTGAAGCTTTCTTT
TRBV4-1	-	TRBJ1-2	-	CASSQDWQDGYTF	TGCGCCAGCAGCCAAGATTGGCAGGATGGCTACACCTTC
TRBV6-2/TRBV6-3	-	TRBJ1-1	-	CASSYPPTGKETTEAFF	TGTGCCAGCAGTTACCCACCCACAGGGAAGGAGACCACTGAAGCTTTCTTT
TRBV3-1/TRBV3-2	-	TRBJ2-3	-	CASSLPGNTDTQYF	TGTGCCAGCAGCCTCCCCGGGAACACAGATACGCAGTATTTT
TRBV4-2	-	TRBJ2-5	-	CASSRDLQETQYF	TGTGCCAGCAGCCGAGACCTTCAAGAGACCCAGTACTTC
TRBV7-2	TRBD2	TRBJ2-3	-	CASSLDGTSGGHAVDTQYF	TGTGCCAGCAGCTTAGACGGGACTAGCGGGGGCCACGCGGTAGATACGCAGTATTTT
TRBV11-2	TRBD2	TRBJ2-3	-	CASSLGAGGPDTQYF	TGTGCCAGCAGCTTAGGAGCGGGGGGGCCGGATACGCAGTATTTT
TRBV28	TRBD1	TRBJ1-1	-	CASSQGARYTEAFF	TGTGCCAGTTCACAGGGGGCGAGGTACACTGAAGCTTTCTTT
TRBV7-9	-	TRBJ2-6	-	CASSSAGQGIHSGANVLTF	TGTGCCAGCAGCTCAGCGGGCCAGGGAATCCACTCTGGGGCCAACGTCCTGACTTTC
TRBV18	-	TRBJ2-2	-	CASSPGTSTGELFF	TGTGCCAGCTCACCCGGGACTTCGACCGGGGAGCTGTTTTTT
TRBV19	-	TRBJ1-4	-	CASSSPWSGSEKLFF	TGTGCCAGTAGCTCCCCTTGGTCCGGGAGCGAAAAACTGTTTTTT
TRBV28	-	TRBJ1-5	-	CASRVTGLQPQHF	TGTGCCAGCAGAGTCACAGGGTTACAGCCCCAGCATTTT
TRBV5-4	-	TRBJ2-3	once	CASSLTGSSTDTQYF	TGTGCCAGCAGCTTAACGGGATCTAGCACAGATACGCAGTATTTT
TRBV28	-	TRBJ1-4	-	CASSLRAEKLFF	TGTGCCAGCAGTTTGCGGGCGGAAAAACTGTTTTTT
TRBV2	TRBD2	TRBJ2-5	-	CATSGRAETQYF	TGTGCCACTAGCGGGAGAGCGGAGACCCAGTACTTC
TRBV5-1	-	TRBJ2-3	once	CASSPQGREDTQYF	TGCGCCAGCAGCCCACAGGGTAGGGAAGATACGCAGTATTTT
TRBV19	-	TRBJ1-5	few	CASSRSSGQPQHF	TGTGCCAGTAGTAGATCATCCGGGCAGCCCCAGCATTTT
TRBV2	-	TRBJ1-5	once	CASSRGAGQPQHF	TGTGCCAGCAGTCGGGGGGCAGGTCAGCCCCAGCATTTT
TRBV7-8	TRBD2	TRBJ2-5	-	CASSLELAGGETQYF	TGTGCCAGCAGCTTAGAGTTAGCGGGAGGCGAGACCCAGTACTTC
TRBV2	-	TRBJ1-2	-	CASSEWRDGYTF	TGTGCCAGCAGTGAATGGAGGGATGGCTACACCTTC
TRBV6-6	TRBD1	TRBJ2-1	-	CASSWDRRDNEQFF	TGTGCCAGCAGTTGGGACAGGAGAGACAATGAGCAGTTCTTC